This T cell receptor (beta chain) comes out of a study of cytomegalovirus exposure and HLA in healthy donors (dated by TCRdb to about 2017). General notes on the study: According to a later analysis, one platform produced both the 110 or so validation repertoires and the 620 or so repertoires of the first cohort. The aim of the study was to test whether cataloging public T cell receptors could identify signatures of past pathogen exposure. A separate validation cohort of roughly 130 different subjects was used in addition to the approximately 640-subject first cohort. To predict cytomegalovirus infection status, the study brought together high-throughput TCR immunosequencing, statistical association of individual TCRs with disease status, and machine learning. What the study reported, not specific to this receptor: While some public TCRs were present in many individuals, most TCR sequences turned up only very rarely across donors. Subsequent analysis determined that TCRs grouped into clusters in the first cohort also showed a tendency toward co-occurrence across the 130 or so validation repertoires, and approximately 93% of cluster scores exceeded 0. The validation cohort had no HLA typing available for a later analysis, so co-occurrence within that cohort was assessed over all 110 or so repertoires. In vitro tests confirmed that three of the cytomegalovirus-associated TCR beta chains recognize cytomegalovirus antigens. The study gave a list of about 160 TCR beta chains associated with cytomegalovirus. It was suggested by the authors that the approach could potentially be generalized to other disease states and immunological phenotypes. The classifier was reported to diagnose cytomegalovirus status with high specificity and sensitivity in both the original and validation cohorts.

On this clone: Its antigen specificity is not known. Base qualities are not at hand, and no much larger clone is one base apart.

The germline V gene specifies SGHVS as CDR1 and FNYEAQ as CDR2. The CDR3 goes from the cysteine to the phenylalanine over 16 residues. Solely the CDR3 DNA is kept, with 48 bases framed from the first base. The germline V and J ends show losses of 5 bases and 7 bases respectively, and no gene match explains 17 bases of the junction. The donors belonged to the validation cohort of over a hundred subjects, which was separate from the roughly 700-subject first cohort. The library came from the immunoSEQ multiplex PCR assay. The authors' analysis ran thus. A statistical classification framework was developed to diagnose cytomegalovirus status using the catalog of TCR beta chain sequences. The immuneACCESS repertoire file appears here via TCRdb, limited to in-frame rearrangements. These files lack a portion of the clones; in checked studies, under half of the deficit traces to unresolved V genes, and the cause of the others is not known. V and J calls and clone size are given by that table; D and trimming were obtained from the DNA. For this sample there are about 130,000 clones; 82% appear just once. The leading ten clones occupy 25% to 30% of the sample.

Material for sequencing was PBMCs. The source is a man aged 30 to 45 in good health and CMV-seropositive. The V and J genes are TRBV7-6 and TRBJ2-7; TRBD1 fits 7 bases in the junction. The base sequence is TGTGCCAGCAGCCCGCAGTCCTTAGGGGGCGCGGAGGAGCAGTACTTC. It codes for CASSPQSLGGAEEQYF.